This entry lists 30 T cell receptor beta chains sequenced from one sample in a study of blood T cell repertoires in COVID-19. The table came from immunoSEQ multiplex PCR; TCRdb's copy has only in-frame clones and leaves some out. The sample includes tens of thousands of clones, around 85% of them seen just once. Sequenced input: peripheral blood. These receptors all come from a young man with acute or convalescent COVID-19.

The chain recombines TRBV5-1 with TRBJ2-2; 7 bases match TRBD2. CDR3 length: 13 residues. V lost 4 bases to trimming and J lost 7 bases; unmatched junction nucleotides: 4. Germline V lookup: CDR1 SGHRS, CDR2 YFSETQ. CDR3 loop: CASSRGEGGELFF. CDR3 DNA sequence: TGCGCCAGCAGCCGAGGGGAGGGCGGGGAGCTGTTTTTT.

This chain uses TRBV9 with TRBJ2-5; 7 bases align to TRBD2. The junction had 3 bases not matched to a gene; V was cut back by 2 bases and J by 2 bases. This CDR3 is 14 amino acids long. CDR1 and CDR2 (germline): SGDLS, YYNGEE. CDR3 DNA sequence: TGTGCCAGCAGCGTTAGCGGGTTACAAGAGACCCAGTACTTC. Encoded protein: CASSVSGLQETQYF.

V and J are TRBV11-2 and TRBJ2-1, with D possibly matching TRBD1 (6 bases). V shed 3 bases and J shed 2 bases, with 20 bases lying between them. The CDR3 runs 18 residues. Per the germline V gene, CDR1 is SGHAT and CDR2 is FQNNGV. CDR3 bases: TGTGCCAGCAGCTTCCGCCAGGGTACAGGGACAACCTACAATGAGCAGTTCTTC. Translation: CASSFRQGTGTTYNEQFF. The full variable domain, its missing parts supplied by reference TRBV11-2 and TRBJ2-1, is EAGVAQSPRYKIIEKRQSVAFWCNPISGHATLYWYQQILGQGPKLLIQFQNNGVVDDSQLPKDRFSAERLKGVDSTLKIQPAKLEDSAVYLCASSFRQGTGTTYNEQFFGPGTRLTVL.

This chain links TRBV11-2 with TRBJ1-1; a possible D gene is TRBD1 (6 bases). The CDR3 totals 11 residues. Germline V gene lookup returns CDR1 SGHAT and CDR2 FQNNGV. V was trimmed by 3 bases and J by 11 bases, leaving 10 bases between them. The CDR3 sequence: CASSFNRAAFF. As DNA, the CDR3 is TGTGCCAGCAGCTTTAACAGGGCGGCTTTCTTT.

The CDR3 region is CARPGARRAYEQYF. The CDR3 DNA reads as TGTGCCAGACCCGGGGCCAGGAGGGCCTACGAGCAGTACTTC. V gene TRBV6-4 combines with J gene TRBJ2-7; tentative D call: TRBD2 (6 bases). The CDR3 runs to 14 residues. CDR1 and CDR2 (germline): MRHNA, SNTAGT. The germline V and J ends were trimmed by 9 bases and 2 bases, with 17 bases remaining between them.

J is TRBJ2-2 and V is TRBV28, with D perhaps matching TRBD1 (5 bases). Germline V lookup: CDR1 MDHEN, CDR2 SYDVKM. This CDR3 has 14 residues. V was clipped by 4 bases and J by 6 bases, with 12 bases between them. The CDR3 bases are TGTGCCAGCAGTTCTACCCAGGGTTCCGGGGAGCTGTTTTTT. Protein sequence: CASSSTQGSGELFF.

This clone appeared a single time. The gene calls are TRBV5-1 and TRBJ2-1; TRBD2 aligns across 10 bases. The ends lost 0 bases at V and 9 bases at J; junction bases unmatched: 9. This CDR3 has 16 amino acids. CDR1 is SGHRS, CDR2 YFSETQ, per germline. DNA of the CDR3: TGCGCCAGCAGCTTGGTGGGGACTAGCGTATTCGGTGAGCAGTTCTTC. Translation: CASSLVGTSVFGEQFF. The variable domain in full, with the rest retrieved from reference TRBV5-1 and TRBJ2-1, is KAGVTQTPRYLIKTRGQQVTLSCSPISGHRSVSWYQQTPGQGLQFLFEYFSETQRNKGNFPGRFSGRQFSNSRSEMNVSTLELGDSALYLCASSLVGTSVFGEQFFGPGTRLTVL.

CDR3: CASTDARGSLQPQHF. The CDR3 DNA reads as TGTGCCAGCACCGACGCCCGGGGGTCGCTTCAGCCCCAGCATTTT. J is TRBJ1-5 and V is TRBV28; D is possibly TRBD1 (5 bases). The CDR3 totals 15 residues. Trimming cost V 7 bases and J 6 bases, with 19 bases left between them. CDR1 is MDHEN and CDR2 is SYDVKM in the germline V gene.

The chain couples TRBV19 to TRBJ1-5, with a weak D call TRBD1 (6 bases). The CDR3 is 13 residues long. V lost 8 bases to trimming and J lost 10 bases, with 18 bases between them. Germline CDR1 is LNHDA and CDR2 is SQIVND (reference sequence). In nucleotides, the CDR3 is TGTGCCAGTGAAAGTGGACAGCTCTCTCCCCAGCATTTT. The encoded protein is CASESGQLSPQHF.

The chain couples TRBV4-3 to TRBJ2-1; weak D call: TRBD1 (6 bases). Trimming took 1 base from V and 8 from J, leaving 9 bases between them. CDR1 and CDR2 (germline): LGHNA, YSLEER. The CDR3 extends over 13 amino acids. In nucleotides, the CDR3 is TGCGCCAGCAGCCAAGTGTACAGGGATGAGCAGTTCTTC. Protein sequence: CASSQVYRDEQFF.

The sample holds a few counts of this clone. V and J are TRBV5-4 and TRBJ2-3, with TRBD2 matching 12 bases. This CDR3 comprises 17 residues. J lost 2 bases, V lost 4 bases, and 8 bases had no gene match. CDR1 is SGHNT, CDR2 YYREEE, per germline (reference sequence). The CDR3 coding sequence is TGTGCCAGCAGCCCCAAGCTAGCGGGAGGGATCACAGATACGCAGTATTTT. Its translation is CASSPKLAGGITDTQYF.

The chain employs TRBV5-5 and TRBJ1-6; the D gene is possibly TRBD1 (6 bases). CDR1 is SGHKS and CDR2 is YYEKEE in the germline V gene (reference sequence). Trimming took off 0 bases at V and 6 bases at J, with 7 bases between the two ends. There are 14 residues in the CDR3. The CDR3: CASSLAGANSPLHF. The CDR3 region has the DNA TGTGCCAGCAGCTTGGCAGGGGCTAATTCACCCCTCCACTTT.

Here the CDR3 DNA reads TGTGCCAGCAGTTATTCGAGCGGGAGGGTCAATGAGCAGTTCTTC. Translation: CASSYSSGRVNEQFF. V is TRBV6-5 and J is TRBJ2-1, with TRBD2 identical over 10 bases. The CDR3 consists of 15 residues. Per the germline V gene, CDR1 is MNHEY and CDR2 is SVGAGI. V trimming: 3 bases; J trimming: 6 bases; junction bases outside the gene matches: 5.

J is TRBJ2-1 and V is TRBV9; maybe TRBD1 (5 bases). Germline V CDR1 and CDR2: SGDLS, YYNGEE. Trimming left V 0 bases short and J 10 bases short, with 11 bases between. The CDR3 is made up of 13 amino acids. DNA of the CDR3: TGTGCCAGCAGCGTAGCGCCTACAGGAGAGCAGTTCTTC. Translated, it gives CASSVAPTGEQFF.

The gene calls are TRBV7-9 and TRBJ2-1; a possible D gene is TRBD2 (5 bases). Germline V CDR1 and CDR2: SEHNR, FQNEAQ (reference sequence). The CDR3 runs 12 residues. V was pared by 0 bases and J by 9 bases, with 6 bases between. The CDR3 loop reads CASSLAGLEQFF. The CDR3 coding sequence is TGTGCCAGCAGCTTAGCTGGACTTGAGCAGTTCTTC.

The CDR3 region is CASSYLLGQADTGELFF. The CDR3 nucleotides read TGTGCCAGCAGTTATCTCCTGGGACAGGCCGACACCGGGGAGCTGTTTTTT. V gene TRBV6-2 or TRBV6-3 combines with J gene TRBJ2-2, with TRBD1 identical over 8 bases. Germline V gives CDR1 MNHEY, CDR2 SVGEGT. This CDR3 has 17 amino acids. V was clipped by 3 bases and J by 3 bases; unmatched bases: 9.

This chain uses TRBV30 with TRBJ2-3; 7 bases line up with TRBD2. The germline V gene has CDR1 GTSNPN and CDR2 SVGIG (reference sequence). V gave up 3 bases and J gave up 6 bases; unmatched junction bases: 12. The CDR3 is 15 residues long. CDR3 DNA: TGTGCCTGGAGGGGCCGCGGGAGAGGATGGGATACGCAGTATTTT. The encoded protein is CAWRGRGRGWDTQYF.

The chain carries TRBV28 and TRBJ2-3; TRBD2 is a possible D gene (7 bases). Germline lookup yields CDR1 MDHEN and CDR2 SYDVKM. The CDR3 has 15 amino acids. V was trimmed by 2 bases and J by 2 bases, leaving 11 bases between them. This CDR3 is CASSLGGAYTDTQYF. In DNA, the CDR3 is TGTGCCAGCAGTTTAGGGGGGGCGTACACAGATACGCAGTATTTT.

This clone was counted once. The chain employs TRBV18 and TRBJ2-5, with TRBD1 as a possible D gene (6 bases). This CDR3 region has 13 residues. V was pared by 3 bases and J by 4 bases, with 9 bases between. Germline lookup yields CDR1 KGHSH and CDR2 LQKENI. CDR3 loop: CASSPQGTETQYF. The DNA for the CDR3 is TGTGCCAGCTCACCCCAGGGGACAGAGACCCAGTACTTC.

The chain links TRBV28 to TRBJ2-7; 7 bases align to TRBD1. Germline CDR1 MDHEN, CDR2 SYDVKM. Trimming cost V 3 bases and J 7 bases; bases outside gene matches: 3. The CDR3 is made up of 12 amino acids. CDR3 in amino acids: CASSLTGWEQYF. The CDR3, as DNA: TGTGCCAGCAGTTTGACAGGGTGGGAGCAGTACTTC.

CDR3 amino acids: CASSTSGRAVYNEQFF. DNA of the CDR3: TGTGCCAGTAGTACCAGCGGGAGGGCCGTCTACAATGAGCAGTTCTTC. The rearrangement uses TRBV19 and TRBJ2-1; 10 bases map to TRBD2. Germline-derived CDR1 and CDR2 are LNHDA and SQIVND (reference sequence). V lost 4 bases, J lost 3 bases, and 6 bases stayed unmatched. There are 16 residues in the CDR3. Variable domain in full (rest from reference TRBV19 and TRBJ2-1): DGGITQSPKYLFRKEGQNVTLSCEQNLNHDAMYWYRQDPGQGLRLIYYSQIVNDFQKGDIAEGYSVSREKKESFPLTVTSAQKNPTAFYLCASSTSGRAVYNEQFFGPGTRLTVL.

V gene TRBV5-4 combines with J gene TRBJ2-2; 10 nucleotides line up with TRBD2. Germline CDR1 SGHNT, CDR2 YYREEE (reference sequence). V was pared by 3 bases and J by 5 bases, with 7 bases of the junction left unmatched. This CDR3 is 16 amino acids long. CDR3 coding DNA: TGTGCCAGCAGCTCCTACCTAGCGGGAGAGACCGGGGAGCTGTTTTTT. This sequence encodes CASSSYLAGETGELFF.

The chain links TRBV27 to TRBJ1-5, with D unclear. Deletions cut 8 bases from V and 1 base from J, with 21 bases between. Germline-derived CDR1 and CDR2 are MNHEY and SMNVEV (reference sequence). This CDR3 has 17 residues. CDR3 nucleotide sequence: TGTGCCAGCTCATCACAACGAGGGATTGGGAGCAATCAGCCCCAGCATTTT. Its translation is CASSSQRGIGSNQPQHF.

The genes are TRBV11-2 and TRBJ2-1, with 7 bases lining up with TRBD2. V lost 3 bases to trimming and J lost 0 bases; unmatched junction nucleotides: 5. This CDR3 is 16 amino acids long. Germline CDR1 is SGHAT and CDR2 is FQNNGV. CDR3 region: CASSFTSALSYNEQFF. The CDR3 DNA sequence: TGTGCCAGCAGCTTTACTAGCGCACTCTCCTACAATGAGCAGTTCTTC.

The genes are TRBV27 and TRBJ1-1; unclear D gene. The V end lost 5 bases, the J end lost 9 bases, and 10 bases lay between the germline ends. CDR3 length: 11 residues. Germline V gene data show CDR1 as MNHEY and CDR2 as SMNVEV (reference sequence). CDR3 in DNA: TGTGCCAGCAGTGAGGGAACCAAAGCTTTCTTT. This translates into CASSEGTKAFF.

CDR3 coding DNA: TGCGCCAGCAGCCCAGGACAGGGTCCCTATGGCTACACCTTC. Translation gives CASSPGQGPYGYTF. V usage is TRBV4-3 and J usage is TRBJ1-2, with 8 bases that match TRBD1. Germline CDR1 LGHNA, CDR2 YSLEER. V shed 4 bases and J 4 bases; nucleotides not matched to a gene: 5. The CDR3 sequence is 14 residues long.

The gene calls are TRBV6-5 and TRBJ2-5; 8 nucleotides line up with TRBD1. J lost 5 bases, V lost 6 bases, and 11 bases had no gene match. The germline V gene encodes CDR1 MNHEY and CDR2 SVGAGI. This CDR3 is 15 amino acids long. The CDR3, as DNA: TGTGCCAGCAGACCTCCCGGGACAGGTGTCGAGACCCAGTACTTC. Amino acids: CASRPPGTGVETQYF.

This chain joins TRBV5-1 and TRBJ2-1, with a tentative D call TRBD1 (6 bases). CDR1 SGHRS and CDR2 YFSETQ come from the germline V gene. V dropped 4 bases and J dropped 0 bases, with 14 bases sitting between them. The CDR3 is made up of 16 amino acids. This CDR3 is CASSIGQPSSYNEQFF. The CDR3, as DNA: TGCGCCAGCAGCATTGGACAGCCGAGCTCCTACAATGAGCAGTTCTTC.

The CDR3 DNA follows: TGTGCCAGCAGACCTCCGGGACTAGCGGAGTCTGAGCAGTTCTTC. Translation gives CASRPPGLAESEQFF. The chain has TRBV6-5 and TRBJ2-1, with 11 bases that match TRBD2. Germline V gene lookup returns CDR1 MNHEY and CDR2 SVGAGI. The CDR3 totals 15 residues. The V and J ends lost 6 bases and 9 bases, in that order; junction bases with no gene match: 10.

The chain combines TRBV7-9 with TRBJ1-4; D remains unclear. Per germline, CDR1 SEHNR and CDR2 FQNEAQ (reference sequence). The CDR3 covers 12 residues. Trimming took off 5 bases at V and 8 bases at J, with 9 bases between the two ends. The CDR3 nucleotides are TGTGCCAGCAGCCGGGGTAGGGAAAAACTGTTTTTT. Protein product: CASSRGREKLFF.